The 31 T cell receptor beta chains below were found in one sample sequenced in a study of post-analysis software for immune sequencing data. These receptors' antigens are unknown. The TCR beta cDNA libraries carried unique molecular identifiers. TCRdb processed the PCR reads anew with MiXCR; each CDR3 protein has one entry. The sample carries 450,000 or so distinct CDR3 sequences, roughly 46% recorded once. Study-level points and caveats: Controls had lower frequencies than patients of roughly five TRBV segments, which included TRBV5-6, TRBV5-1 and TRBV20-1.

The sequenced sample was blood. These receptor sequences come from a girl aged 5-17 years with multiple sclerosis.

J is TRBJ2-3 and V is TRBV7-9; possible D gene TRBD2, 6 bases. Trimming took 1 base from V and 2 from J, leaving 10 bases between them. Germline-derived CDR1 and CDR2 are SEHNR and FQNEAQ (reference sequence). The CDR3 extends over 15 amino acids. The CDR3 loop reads CASSLGAGTTDTQYF. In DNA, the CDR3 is TGTGCCAGCAGCTTAGGCGCGGGGACCACAGATACGCAGTATTTT.

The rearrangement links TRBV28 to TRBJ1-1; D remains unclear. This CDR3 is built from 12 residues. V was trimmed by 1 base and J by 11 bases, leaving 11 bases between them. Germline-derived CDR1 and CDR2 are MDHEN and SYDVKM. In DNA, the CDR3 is TGTGCCAGCAGTTTATCCCCGGGGAATGCTTTCTTT. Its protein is CASSLSPGNAFF. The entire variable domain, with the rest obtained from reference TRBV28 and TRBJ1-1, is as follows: DVKVTQSSRYLVKRTGEKVFLECVQDMDHENMFWYRQDPGLGLRLIYFSYDVKMKEKGDIPEGYSVSREKKERFSLILESASTNQTSMYLCASSLSPGNAFFGQGTRLTVV.

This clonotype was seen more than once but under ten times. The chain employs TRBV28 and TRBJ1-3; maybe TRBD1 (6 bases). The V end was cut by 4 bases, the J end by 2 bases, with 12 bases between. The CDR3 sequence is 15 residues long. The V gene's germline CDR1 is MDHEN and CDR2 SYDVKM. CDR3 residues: CASSSTGNAGNTIYF. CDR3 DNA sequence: TGTGCCAGCAGTTCAACAGGGAACGCTGGAAACACCATATATTTT.

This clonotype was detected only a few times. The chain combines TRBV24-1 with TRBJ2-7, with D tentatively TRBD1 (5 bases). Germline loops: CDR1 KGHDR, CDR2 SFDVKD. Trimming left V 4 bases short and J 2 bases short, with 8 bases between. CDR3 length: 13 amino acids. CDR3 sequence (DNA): TGTGCCACCAGTGACCCACAGGCCTACGAGCAGTACTTC. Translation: CATSDPQAYEQYF.

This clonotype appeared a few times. The CDR3 sequence: CSARREGPETQYF. CDR3 bases: TGCAGTGCTAGGCGGGAGGGCCCAGAGACCCAGTACTTC. The J gene is TRBJ2-7, the V gene TRBV20-1; 9 nucleotides line up with TRBD2. The last part of the DNA fits TRBJ2-5 better; the J call may be wrong. The germline V gene has CDR1 DFQATT and CDR2 SNEGSKA (reference sequence). The CDR3 loop spans 13 amino acids.

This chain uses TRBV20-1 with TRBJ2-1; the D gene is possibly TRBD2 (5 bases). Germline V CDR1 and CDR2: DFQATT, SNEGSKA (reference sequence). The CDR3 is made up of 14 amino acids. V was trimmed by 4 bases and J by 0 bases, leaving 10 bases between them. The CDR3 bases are TGCAGTGCTACGGACTGGAGCTCCTACAATGAGCAGTTCTTC. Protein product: CSATDWSSYNEQFF.

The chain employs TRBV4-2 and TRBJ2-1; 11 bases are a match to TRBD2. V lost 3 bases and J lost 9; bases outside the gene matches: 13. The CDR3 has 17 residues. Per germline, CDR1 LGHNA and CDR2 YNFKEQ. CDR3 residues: CASSHYIRLAGKVEQFF. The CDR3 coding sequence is TGTGCCAGCAGCCATTACATAAGACTAGCGGGAAAAGTTGAGCAGTTCTTC.

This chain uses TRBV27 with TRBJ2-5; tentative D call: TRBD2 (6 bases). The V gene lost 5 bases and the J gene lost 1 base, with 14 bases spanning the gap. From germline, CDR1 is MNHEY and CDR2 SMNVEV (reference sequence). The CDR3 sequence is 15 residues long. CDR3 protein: CASSAGITAQETQYF. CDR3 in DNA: TGTGCCAGCAGTGCGGGGATAACGGCCCAAGAGACCCAGTACTTC.

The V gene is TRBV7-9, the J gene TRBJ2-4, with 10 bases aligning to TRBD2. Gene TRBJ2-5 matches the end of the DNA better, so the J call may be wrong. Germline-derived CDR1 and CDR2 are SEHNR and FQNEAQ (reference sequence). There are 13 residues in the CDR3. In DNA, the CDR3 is TGTGCCAGTAGCGGGGGGCCTCAAGAGACCCAGTACTTC. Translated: CASSGGPQETQYF.

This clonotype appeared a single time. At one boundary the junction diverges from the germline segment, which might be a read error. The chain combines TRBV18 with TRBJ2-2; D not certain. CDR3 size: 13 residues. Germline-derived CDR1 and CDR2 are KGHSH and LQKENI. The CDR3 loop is CAGSQQNTGELFF. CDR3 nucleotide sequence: TGTGCCGGCTCACAACAGAACACCGGGGAGCTGTTTTTT. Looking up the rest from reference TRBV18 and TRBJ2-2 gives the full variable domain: NAGVMQNPRHLVRRRGQEARLRCSPMKGHSHVYWYRQLPEEGLKFMVYLQKENIIDESGMPKERFSAEFPKEGPSILRIQQVVRGDSAAYFCAGSQQNTGELFFGEGSRLTVL.

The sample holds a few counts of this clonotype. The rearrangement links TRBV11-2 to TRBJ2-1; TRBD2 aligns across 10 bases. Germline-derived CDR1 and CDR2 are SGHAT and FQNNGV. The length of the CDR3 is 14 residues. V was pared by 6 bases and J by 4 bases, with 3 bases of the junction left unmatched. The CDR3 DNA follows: TGTGCCAGCAGGGGACTAGCGAGGTACAATGAGCAGTTCTTC. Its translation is CASRGLARYNEQFF.

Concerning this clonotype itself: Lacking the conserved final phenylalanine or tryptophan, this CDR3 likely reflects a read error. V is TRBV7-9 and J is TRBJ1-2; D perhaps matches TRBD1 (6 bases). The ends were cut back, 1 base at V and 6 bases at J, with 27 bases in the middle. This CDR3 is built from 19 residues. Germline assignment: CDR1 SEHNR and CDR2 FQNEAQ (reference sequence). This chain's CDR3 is CASSLDRGHPGSSSNGYTC. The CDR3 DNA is TGTGCCAGCAGCTTAGATCGGGGACATCCCGGATCCTCATCCAATGGCTACACCTGC.

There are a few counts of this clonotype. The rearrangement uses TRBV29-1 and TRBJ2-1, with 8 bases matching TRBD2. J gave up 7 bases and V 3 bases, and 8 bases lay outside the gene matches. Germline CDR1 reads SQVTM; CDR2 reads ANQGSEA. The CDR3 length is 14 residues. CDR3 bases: TGCAGCGTTGATGGGGGACTAGACTTAAATGAGCAGTTCTTC. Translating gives CSVDGGLDLNEQFF.

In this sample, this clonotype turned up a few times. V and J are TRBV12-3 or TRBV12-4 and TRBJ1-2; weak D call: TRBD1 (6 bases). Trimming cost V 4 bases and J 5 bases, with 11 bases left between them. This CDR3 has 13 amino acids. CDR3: CASSSKTGYGYTF. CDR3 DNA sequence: TGTGCCAGCAGTTCTAAAACAGGGTATGGCTACACCTTC.

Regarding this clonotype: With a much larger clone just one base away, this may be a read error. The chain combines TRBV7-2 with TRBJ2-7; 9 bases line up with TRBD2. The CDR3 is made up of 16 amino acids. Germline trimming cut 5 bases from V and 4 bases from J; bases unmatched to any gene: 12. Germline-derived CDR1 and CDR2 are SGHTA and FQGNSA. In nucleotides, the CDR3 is TGTGCCAGCAGCCCAATAGCGGGAGAGGGGGGTTACGAGCAGTACTTC. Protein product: CASSPIAGEGGYEQYF.

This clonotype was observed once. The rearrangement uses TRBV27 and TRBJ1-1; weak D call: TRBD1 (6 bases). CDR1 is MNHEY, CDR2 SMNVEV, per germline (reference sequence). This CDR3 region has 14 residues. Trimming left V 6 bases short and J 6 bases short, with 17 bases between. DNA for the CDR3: TGTGCCAGCAGCACAGGGTCGGGTGGTTCTGAAGCTTTCTTT. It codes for CASSTGSGGSEAFF.

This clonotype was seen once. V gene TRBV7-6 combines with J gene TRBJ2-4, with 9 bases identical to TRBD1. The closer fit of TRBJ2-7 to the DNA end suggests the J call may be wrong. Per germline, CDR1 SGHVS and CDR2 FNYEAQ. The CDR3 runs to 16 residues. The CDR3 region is CASSSLGTGTTYEQYF. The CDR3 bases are TGTGCCAGCAGCTCCCTGGGGACAGGGACAACCTACGAGCAGTACTTC.

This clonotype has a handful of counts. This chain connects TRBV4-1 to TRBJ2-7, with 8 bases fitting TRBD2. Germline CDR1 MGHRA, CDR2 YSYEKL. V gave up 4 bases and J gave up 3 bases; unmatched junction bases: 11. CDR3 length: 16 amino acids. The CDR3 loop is CASSPTAGETSYEQYF. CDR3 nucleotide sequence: TGCGCCAGCAGCCCGACAGCGGGAGAAACAAGCTACGAGCAGTACTTC.

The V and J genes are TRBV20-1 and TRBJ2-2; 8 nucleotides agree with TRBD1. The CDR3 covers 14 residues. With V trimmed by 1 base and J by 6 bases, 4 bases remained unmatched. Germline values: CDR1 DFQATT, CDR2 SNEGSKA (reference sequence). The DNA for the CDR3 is TGCAGTGCTAGAGCGGGACAGGAGGCCGGGGAGCTGTTTTTT. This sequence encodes CSARAGQEAGELFF.

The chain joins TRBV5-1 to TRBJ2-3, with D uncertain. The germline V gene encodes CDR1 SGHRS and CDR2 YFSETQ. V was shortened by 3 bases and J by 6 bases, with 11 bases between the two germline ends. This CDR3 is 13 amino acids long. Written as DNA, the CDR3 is TGCGCCAGCAGCTACGGAGAAGGGGATACGCAGTATTTT. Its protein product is CASSYGEGDTQYF.

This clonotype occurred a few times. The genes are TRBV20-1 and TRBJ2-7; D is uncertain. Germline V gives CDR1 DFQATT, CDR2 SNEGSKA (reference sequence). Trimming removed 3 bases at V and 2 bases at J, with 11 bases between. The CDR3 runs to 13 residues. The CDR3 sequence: CSASPSLPYEQYF. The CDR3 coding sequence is TGCAGTGCTAGTCCCTCCCTACCCTACGAGCAGTACTTC.

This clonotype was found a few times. Here the CDR3 reads CASSGLAGGPDTQYF. The CDR3 nucleotides read TGTGCCAGCAGTGGACTAGCGGGAGGCCCAGATACGCAGTATTTT. The chain employs TRBV9 and TRBJ2-3; 14 bases agree with TRBD2. The CDR3 has 15 residues. CDR1 SGDLS and CDR2 YYNGEE come from the germline V gene. Losses at the gene ends were 5 bases for V and 4 bases for J; bases not matched to a gene: 3.

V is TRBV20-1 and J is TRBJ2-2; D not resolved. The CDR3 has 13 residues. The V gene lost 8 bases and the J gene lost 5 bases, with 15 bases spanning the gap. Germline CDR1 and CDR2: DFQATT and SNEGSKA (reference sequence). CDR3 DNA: TGCAGTCTGAGAGTAGCTCAAACCGGGGAGCTGTTTTTT. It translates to CSLRVAQTGELFF.

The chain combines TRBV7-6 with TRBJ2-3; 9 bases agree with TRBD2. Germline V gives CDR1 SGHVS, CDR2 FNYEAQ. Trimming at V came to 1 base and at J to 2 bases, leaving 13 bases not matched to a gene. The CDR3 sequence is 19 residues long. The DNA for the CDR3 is TGTGCCAGCAGCTTAGGGCAGGAAGCTAGCGGGATCGACACAGATACGCAGTATTTT. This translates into CASSLGQEASGIDTDTQYF.

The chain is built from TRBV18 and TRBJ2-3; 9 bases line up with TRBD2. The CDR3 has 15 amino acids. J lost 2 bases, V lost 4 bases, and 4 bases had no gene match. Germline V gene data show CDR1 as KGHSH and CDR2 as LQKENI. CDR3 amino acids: CASSLRLADTDTQYF. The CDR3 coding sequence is TGTGCCAGCTCACTCCGACTAGCGGACACAGATACGCAGTATTTT.

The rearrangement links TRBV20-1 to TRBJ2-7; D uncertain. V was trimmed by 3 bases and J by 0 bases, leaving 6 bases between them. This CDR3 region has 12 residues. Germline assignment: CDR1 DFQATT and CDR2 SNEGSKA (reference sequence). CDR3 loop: CSASRTSYEQYF. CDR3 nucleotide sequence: TGCAGTGCTAGCCGTACCTCCTACGAGCAGTACTTC.

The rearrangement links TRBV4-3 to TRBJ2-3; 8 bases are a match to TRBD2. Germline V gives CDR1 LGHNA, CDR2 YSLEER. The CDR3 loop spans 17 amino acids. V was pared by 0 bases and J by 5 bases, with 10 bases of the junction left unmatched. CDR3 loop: CASSQELVGGAGDTQYF. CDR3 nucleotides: TGCGCCAGCAGCCAAGAATTGGTCGGGGGGGCCGGAGATACGCAGTATTTT.

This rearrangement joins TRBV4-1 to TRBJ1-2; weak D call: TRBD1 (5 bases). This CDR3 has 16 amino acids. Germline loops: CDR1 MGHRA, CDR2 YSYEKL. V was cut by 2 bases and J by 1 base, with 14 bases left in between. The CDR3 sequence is CASSQLDRPFNYGYTF. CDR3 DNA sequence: TGCGCCAGCAGCCAACTCGACAGACCTTTTAACTATGGCTACACCTTC.

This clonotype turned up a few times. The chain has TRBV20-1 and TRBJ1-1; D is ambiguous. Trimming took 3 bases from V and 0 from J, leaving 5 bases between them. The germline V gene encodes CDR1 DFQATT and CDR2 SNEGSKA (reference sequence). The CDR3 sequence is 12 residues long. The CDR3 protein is CSASGLNTEAFF. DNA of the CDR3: TGCAGTGCTAGCGGTTTGAACACTGAAGCTTTCTTT.

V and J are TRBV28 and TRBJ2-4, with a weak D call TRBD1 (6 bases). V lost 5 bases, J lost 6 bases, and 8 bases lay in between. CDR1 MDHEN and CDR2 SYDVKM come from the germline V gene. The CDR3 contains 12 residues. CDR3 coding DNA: TGTGCCAGCAGTAACAGGGTAAACATTCAGTACTTC. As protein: CASSNRVNIQYF.

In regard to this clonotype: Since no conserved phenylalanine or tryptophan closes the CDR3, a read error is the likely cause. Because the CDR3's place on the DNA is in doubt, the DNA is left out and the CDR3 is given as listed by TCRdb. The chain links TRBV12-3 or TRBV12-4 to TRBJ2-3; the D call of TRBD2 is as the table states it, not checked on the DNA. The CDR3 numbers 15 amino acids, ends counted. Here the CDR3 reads CASSPELAGRDTQYS.